These 14 T cell receptor beta chains originate from one sample sequenced in a study of identical twins. One entry per CDR3 protein, called by TCRdb with MiXCR from the 5' RACE reads. The repertoire includes 150,000 or so distinct CDR3 sequences, 3% to 4.5% of them detected once, and 8% to 8.5% sits in the top ten. The sample was memory T cells sorted from blood. The receptors were sampled from a man in his late teens or twenties in good health.

This clonotype appeared many times. This chain joins TRBV6-5 and TRBJ1-2; D gene ambiguous. Germline V gene sequence: CDR1 MNHEY, CDR2 SVGAGI. With 3 bases removed from V and 8 bases from J, the gap between germline ends came to 13 bases. CDR3 length: 13 amino acids. The CDR3 loop reads CASSYRGRDGYTF. The CDR3 region has the DNA TGTGCCAGCAGTTATCGGGGTAGAGACGGCTACACCTTC.

This clonotype was counted many times. V is TRBV29-1 and J is TRBJ1-2, with D maybe TRBD1 (5 bases). This CDR3 comprises 12 residues. Germline V gives CDR1 SQVTM, CDR2 ANQGSEA. V was pared by 6 bases and J by 8 bases, with 16 bases between. CDR3 in amino acids: CSVGTSTLGYTF. The CDR3 DNA is TGCAGCGTGGGGACTTCAACTTTAGGCTACACCTTC.

This clonotype was found many times. The rearrangement links TRBV28 to TRBJ2-7; TRBD1 might be the D (5 bases). CDR1 is MDHEN and CDR2 is SYDVKM in the germline V gene. V lost 5 bases and J lost 6, with 17 bases in between. CDR3 size: 14 residues. In DNA, the CDR3 is TGTGCCAGCAGTCAAGACCTCGCAGGGCTCGAGCAGTACTTC. It encodes CASSQDLAGLEQYF.

On this clonotype: This could be a read error, since a much larger clone is one nucleotide away. Because it lacks the conserved phenylalanine or tryptophan at the end, this CDR3 is likely a read error. The chain employs TRBV27 and TRBJ2-1, with 10 nucleotides matching TRBD2. Germline V gene sequence: CDR1 MNHEY, CDR2 SMNVEV (reference sequence). V shed 2 bases and J 0 bases; nucleotides not matched to a gene: 7. CDR3 size: 18 residues. The CDR3 DNA is TGTGCCAGCAGTTTAGGAGCGGGAGGGTCCTTCTCCTACAATGAGCAGTTCTAC. Amino acids: CASSLGAGGSFSYNEQFY.

In this sample, this clonotype turned up many times. The V gene is TRBV9, the J gene TRBJ2-3; unclear D gene. Looked up from germline, CDR1 is SGDLS and CDR2 is YYNGEE. CDR3 length: 14 amino acids. V was cut by 1 base and J by 2 bases, with 8 bases left in between. This chain's CDR3 is CASSVFGSTDTQYF. The CDR3 region has the DNA TGTGCCAGCAGCGTATTTGGCTCCACAGATACGCAGTATTTT.

At least ten counts were recorded for this clonotype. This chain connects TRBV12-3 or TRBV12-4 to TRBJ2-3, with 16 bases fitting TRBD2. CDR3 size: 17 residues. V was pared by 5 bases and J by 0 bases, with 2 bases of the junction left unmatched. CDR3 region: CASSGTSGRGSTDTQYF. The CDR3 region has the DNA TGTGCCAGCAGTGGGACTAGCGGGAGGGGTAGCACAGATACGCAGTATTTT.

This clonotype was picked up many times. The genes are TRBV7-9 and TRBJ2-7; the match to TRBD1 covers 7 bases. CDR1 and CDR2 (germline): SEHNR, FQNEAQ (reference sequence). The CDR3 spans 13 residues. J gave up 2 bases and V 4 bases, and 2 bases lay outside the gene matches. The CDR3 region is CASSWGTAYEQYV. CDR3 nucleotides: TGTGCCAGCAGCTGGGGGACAGCCTACGAGCAGTACGTC.

This clonotype was detected a few times. The gene calls are TRBV29-1 and TRBJ1-4; the D is unclear. The germline V gene encodes CDR1 SQVTM and CDR2 ANQGSEA. V was trimmed by 4 bases and J by 7 bases, leaving 13 bases between them. The CDR3 sequence is 13 residues long. CDR3 sequence reads: CSVVGWGGEKLFF. CDR3 sequence (DNA): TGCAGCGTTGTAGGTTGGGGAGGTGAAAAACTGTTTTTT.

This clonotype was counted at least ten times. The V call is TRBV11-2, the J call TRBJ2-7, with TRBD2 matching over 7 bases. The germline CDR1 and CDR2 sequences are SGHAT and FQNNGV. The V and J ends lost 5 bases and 1 base, in that order; junction bases with no gene match: 5. The CDR3 spans 14 residues. CDR3 loop: CASSTRGSSYEQYV. In DNA form, the CDR3 reads TGTGCCAGCAGCACTCGCGGGAGTTCCTACGAGCAGTACGTC.

There are a few counts of this clonotype. This chain uses TRBV6-1 with TRBJ1-3; TRBD1 matches 7 bases. With V trimmed by 6 bases and J by 0 bases, 5 bases remained unmatched. The germline CDR1 and CDR2 sequences are MNHNS and SASEGT. The CDR3 has 15 residues. CDR3 in amino acids: CASRGRDSSGNTIYF. In DNA form, the CDR3 reads TGTGCCAGCAGGGGTCGGGACAGCTCTGGAAACACCATATATTTT.

This clonotype was counted only a few times. The chain links TRBV3-1 to TRBJ2-7; TRBD1 matches at 7 bases. This CDR3 is 14 amino acids long. Germline V gene data show CDR1 as LGHDT and CDR2 as YNNKEL (reference sequence). V was clipped by 0 bases and J by 6 bases; unmatched bases: 5. In nucleotides, the CDR3 is TGTGCCAGCAGCCAAGATCTGCGGACAGGCGAGCAGTACGTC. Protein: CASSQDLRTGEQYV.

This clonotype was detected many times. The chain has TRBV5-1 and TRBJ2-1, with 13 nucleotides matching TRBD2. The CDR3 runs 19 residues. V shed 0 bases and J 1 base; nucleotides not matched to a gene: 7. CDR1 is SGHRS, CDR2 YFSETQ, per germline. CDR3 residues: CASSLGPGLAGRSYNEQFF. The DNA for the CDR3 is TGCGCCAGCAGCTTGGGCCCGGGACTAGCGGGAAGATCCTACAATGAGCAGTTCTTC.

This clonotype was seen ten or more times. The genes are TRBV5-1 and TRBJ1-2, with 9 bases lining up with TRBD1. The CDR3 sequence is 14 residues long. The junction had 9 bases not matched to a gene; V was cut back by 4 bases and J by 8 bases. Germline values: CDR1 SGHRS, CDR2 YFSETQ. The CDR3 DNA reads as TGCGCCAGCAGCACCAACCGGGACAGGGAGGGCTACACCTTC. This codes for CASSTNRDREGYTF.

This clonotype has a count of ten or more. The chain joins TRBV6-2 or TRBV6-3 to TRBJ1-4; 9 positions match TRBD1. The CDR3 covers 16 residues. Trimming at V came to 5 bases and at J to 2 bases, leaving 6 bases not matched to a gene. Per germline, CDR1 MNHEY and CDR2 SVGEGT. CDR3 DNA: TGTGCCAGCAGTCGTTACAGGGGGCTCACTAATGAAAAACTGTTTTTT. Its translation: CASSRYRGLTNEKLFF.